These 13 T cell receptor beta chains were sequenced from one sample in a study of T-cell reconstitution after alpha-beta-depleted transplantation in children. TCRbeta library preparation incorporated unique molecular identifiers. A single record per CDR3 protein comes from TCRdb applying MiXCR to the PCR reads. The sample contains around 450,000 distinct CDR3 sequences, approximately 41% of which appear only once. The sample here was PBMCs, taken before TCRalphabeta/CD19-depleted stem cell transplant. These receptors were collected from a girl aged 2-10 years with aplastic anemia, due to receive a stem cell transplant.

This clonotype has a handful of counts. This rearrangement joins TRBV29-1 to TRBJ2-5; D may match TRBD1 or TRBD2 (7 bases each). CDR1 and CDR2 from the germline V gene are SQVTM and ANQGSEA. The CDR3 covers 12 residues. The chain's CDR3 is CSASGTAETQYF. DNA of the CDR3: TGCAGTGCAAGCGGGACAGCAGAGACCCAGTACTTC.

This clonotype was picked up one time. The rearrangement uses TRBV20-1 and TRBJ1-1; tentatively, D is TRBD1 (5 bases). The CDR3 is 13 residues long. Trimming shortened V by 6 bases and J by 0 bases, and 11 bases separated the two germline ends. The germline V gene has CDR1 DFQATT and CDR2 SNEGSKA (reference sequence). CDR3 bases: TGCAGTGCCGGGGGACCTATGAACACTGAAGCTTTCTTT. Encoded protein: CSAGGPMNTEAFF.

This rearrangement joins TRBV6-6 to TRBJ1-1; no definite D call. The V end was cut by 5 bases, the J end by 3 bases, with 10 bases between. In germline, CDR1 is MNHNY, CDR2 SVGAGI (reference sequence). The CDR3 extends over 13 amino acids. CDR3 amino acids: CASSGPGHTEAFF. The CDR3 DNA reads as TGTGCCAGCAGTGGGCCAGGTCACACTGAAGCTTTCTTT.

This clonotype was observed a few times. V usage is TRBV9 and J usage is TRBJ1-2; TRBD1 matches at 7 bases. V was clipped by 0 bases and J by 0 bases; unmatched bases: 5. The CDR3 is made up of 16 amino acids. Germline assignment: CDR1 SGDLS and CDR2 YYNGEE. The CDR3 DNA reads as TGTGCCAGCAGCGTAGTAATGGGGACAGCTAACTATGGCTACACCTTC. Protein sequence: CASSVVMGTANYGYTF. Supplemented by reference TRBV9 and TRBJ1-2, the full variable domain reads DSGVTQTPKHLITATGQRVTLRCSPRSGDLSVYWYQQSLDQGLQFLIQYYNGEERAKGNILERFSAQQFPDLHSELNLSSLELGDSALYFCASSVVMGTANYGYTFGSGTRLTVV.

The genes are TRBV12-5 and TRBJ2-1; no clear D gene. The length of the CDR3 is 14 residues. Deletions cut 1 base from V and 7 bases from J, with 11 bases between. Germline V gene sequence: CDR1 LGHNT, CDR2 FRNRAP. The CDR3 here is CASGLAHLSNEQFF. The DNA for the CDR3 is TGTGCTAGTGGTTTGGCCCATCTGTCGAATGAGCAGTTCTTC.

The chain links TRBV7-8 to TRBJ1-1, with 7 bases fitting TRBD1. This CDR3 region has 17 residues. Germline-derived CDR1 and CDR2 are SGHVS and FQNEAQ. V lost 5 bases and J lost 1; bases outside the gene matches: 13. CDR3 protein: CASSRTGTAKGNTEAFF. In DNA form, the CDR3 reads TGTGCCAGCAGCCGGACCGGGACAGCAAAGGGGAACACTGAAGCTTTCTTT. The whole variable domain, filled in from reference TRBV7-8 and TRBJ1-1, reads GAGVSQSPRYKVAKRGQDVALRCDPISGHVSLFWYQQALGQGPEFLTYFQNEAQLDKSGLPSDRFFAERPEGSVSTLKIQRTQQEDSAVYLCASSRTGTAKGNTEAFFGQGTRLTVV.

This rearrangement joins TRBV5-5 to TRBJ2-4; D is unclear. Trimming cost V 4 bases and J 2 bases, with 13 bases left between them. The germline gives CDR1 SGHKS, CDR2 YYEKEE (reference sequence). CDR3 length equals 15 residues. The CDR3 reads CASSGQSTSKNIQYF. CDR3 DNA: TGTGCCAGCAGCGGGCAGTCTACGTCCAAAAACATTCAGTACTTC.

This clonotype was picked up a small number of times. This chain connects TRBV7-2 to TRBJ2-3; D perhaps matches TRBD1 (6 bases). CDR1 SGHTA and CDR2 FQGNSA come from the germline V gene. The CDR3 contains 15 residues. V was shortened by 2 bases and J by 2 bases, with 11 bases between the two germline ends. This chain's CDR3 is CASSLRTGTTDTQYF. As DNA, the CDR3 is TGTGCCAGCAGCTTACGCACAGGGACCACAGATACGCAGTATTTT.

The chain has TRBV20-1 and TRBJ2-1; 7 nucleotides line up with TRBD2. CDR1 and CDR2 from the germline V gene are DFQATT and SNEGSKA (reference sequence). CDR3 length: 17 amino acids. CDR3 region: CCAREKDGLVSNNEQFF. The CDR3 region has the DNA TGCTGCGCTAGAGAGAAAGATGGACTAGTTTCGAACAATGAGCAGTTCTTC.

The genes are TRBV20-1 and TRBJ2-7; 10 bases fit TRBD2. CDR1 is DFQATT, CDR2 SNEGSKA, per germline (reference sequence). J was trimmed by 5 bases and V by 0 bases; bases with no gene match: 4. This CDR3 is built from 14 residues. In DNA form, the CDR3 reads TGCAGTGCTAGAGATTGGCTAGCGGGGGACGAGCAGTACTTC. Residues: CSARDWLAGDEQYF.

The chain is built from TRBV3-1 and TRBJ2-1; TRBD2 matches at 10 bases. CDR1 and CDR2 (germline): LGHDT, YNNKEL (reference sequence). The CDR3 length is 16 residues. The J segment lost 3 bases and the V segment lost 1 base, leaving 3 bases of the junction unmatched. DNA of the CDR3: TGTGCCAGCAGCCAAGGTCCTAGCGGGGGCTACAATGAGCAGTTCTTC. Its translation: CASSQGPSGGYNEQFF.

V and J are TRBV6-2 or TRBV6-3 and TRBJ2-2; possibly TRBD2 for D (6 bases). The CDR3 contains 18 residues. V lost 2 bases to trimming and J lost 0 bases, with 16 bases between them. Looked up from germline, CDR1 is MNHEY and CDR2 is SVGEGT. The CDR3: CASSYRLARFANTGELFF. The CDR3 DNA is TGTGCCAGCAGTTACCGGCTAGCGCGATTTGCGAACACCGGGGAGCTGTTTTTT.

The chain carries TRBV20-1 and TRBJ1-5; 8 positions match TRBD1. V trimming: 0 bases; J trimming: 4 bases; junction bases outside the gene matches: 5. Germline V gene sequence: CDR1 DFQATT, CDR2 SNEGSKA (reference sequence). The CDR3 is 15 amino acids. CDR3 amino acids: CSARESGTGNQPQHF. The CDR3 DNA sequence: TGCAGTGCTAGAGAGAGCGGGACAGGAAATCAGCCCCAGCATTTT.